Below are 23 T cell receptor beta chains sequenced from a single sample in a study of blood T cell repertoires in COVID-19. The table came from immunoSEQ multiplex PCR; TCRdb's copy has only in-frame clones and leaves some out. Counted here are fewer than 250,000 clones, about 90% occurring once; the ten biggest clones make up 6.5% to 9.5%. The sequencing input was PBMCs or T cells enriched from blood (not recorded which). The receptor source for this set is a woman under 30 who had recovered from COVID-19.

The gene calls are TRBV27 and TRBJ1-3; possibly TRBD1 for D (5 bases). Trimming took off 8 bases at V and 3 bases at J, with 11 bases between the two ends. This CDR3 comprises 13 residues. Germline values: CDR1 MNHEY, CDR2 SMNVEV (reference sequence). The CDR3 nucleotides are TGTGCCAGCGCTTCGGGGGTTGGAAACACCATATATTTT. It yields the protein CASASGVGNTIYF.

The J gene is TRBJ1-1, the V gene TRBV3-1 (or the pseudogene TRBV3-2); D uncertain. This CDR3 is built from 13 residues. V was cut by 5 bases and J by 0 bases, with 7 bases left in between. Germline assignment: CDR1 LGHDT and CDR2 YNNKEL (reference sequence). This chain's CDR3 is CASSYTMNTEAFF. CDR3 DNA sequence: TGTGCCAGCAGCTATACAATGAACACTGAAGCTTTCTTT.

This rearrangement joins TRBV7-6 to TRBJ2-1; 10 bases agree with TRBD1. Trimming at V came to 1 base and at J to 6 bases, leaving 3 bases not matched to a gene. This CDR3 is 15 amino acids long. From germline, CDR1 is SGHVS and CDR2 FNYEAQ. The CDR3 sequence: CASSLGGTGANEQFF. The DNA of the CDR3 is TGTGCCAGCAGCTTAGGGGGGACAGGGGCCAATGAGCAGTTCTTC.

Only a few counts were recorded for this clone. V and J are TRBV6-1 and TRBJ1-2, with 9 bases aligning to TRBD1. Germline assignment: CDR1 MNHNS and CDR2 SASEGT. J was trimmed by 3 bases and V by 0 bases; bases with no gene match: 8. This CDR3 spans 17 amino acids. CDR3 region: CASSEALWGTGHYGYTF. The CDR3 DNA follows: TGTGCCAGCAGTGAAGCGCTTTGGGGGACAGGGCACTATGGCTACACCTTC.

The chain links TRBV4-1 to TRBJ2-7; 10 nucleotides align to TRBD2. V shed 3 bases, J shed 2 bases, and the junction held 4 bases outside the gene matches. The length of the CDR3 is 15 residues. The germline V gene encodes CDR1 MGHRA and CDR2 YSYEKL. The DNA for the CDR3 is TGCGCCAGCAGCCAGACTAGCGGGTACCCCTACGAGCAGTACTTC. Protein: CASSQTSGYPYEQYF.

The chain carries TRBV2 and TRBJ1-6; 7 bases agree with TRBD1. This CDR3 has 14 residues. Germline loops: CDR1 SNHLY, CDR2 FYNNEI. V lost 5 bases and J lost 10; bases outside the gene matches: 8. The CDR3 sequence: CASSQTGARSPLHF. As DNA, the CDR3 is TGTGCCAGCAGTCAAACAGGGGCGAGATCACCCCTCCACTTT.

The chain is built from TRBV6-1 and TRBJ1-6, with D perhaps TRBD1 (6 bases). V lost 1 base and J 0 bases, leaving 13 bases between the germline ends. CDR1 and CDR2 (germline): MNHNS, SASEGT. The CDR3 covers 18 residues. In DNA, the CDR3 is TGTGCCAGCAGTGAAGTTCACTACAGGGCCTCCTATAATTCACCCCTCCACTTT. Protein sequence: CASSEVHYRASYNSPLHF.

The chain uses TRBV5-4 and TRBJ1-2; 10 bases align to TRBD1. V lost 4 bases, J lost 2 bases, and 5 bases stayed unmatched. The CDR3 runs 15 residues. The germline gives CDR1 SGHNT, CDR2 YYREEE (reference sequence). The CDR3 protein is CASSPWTGGNYGYTF. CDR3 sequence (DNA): TGTGCCAGCAGCCCCTGGACAGGGGGGAACTATGGCTACACCTTC.

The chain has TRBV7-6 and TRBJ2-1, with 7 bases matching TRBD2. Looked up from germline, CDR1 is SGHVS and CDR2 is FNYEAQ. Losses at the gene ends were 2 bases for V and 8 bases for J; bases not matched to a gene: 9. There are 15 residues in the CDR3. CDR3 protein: CASSLTGGLFDEQFF. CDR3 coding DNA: TGTGCCAGCAGCTTAACCGGGGGGTTATTCGATGAGCAGTTCTTC.

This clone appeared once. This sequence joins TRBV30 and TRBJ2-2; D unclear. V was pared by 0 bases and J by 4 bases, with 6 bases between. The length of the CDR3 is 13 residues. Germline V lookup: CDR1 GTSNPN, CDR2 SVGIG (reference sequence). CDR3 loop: CAWSVRSTGELFF. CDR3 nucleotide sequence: TGTGCCTGGAGTGTACGTAGCACCGGGGAGCTGTTTTTT.

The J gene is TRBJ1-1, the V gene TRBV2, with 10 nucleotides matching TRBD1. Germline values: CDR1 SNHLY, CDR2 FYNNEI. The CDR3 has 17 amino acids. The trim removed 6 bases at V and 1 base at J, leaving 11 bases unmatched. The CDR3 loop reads CASRVDRGRVRNTEAFF. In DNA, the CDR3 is TGTGCCAGCAGGGTTGACAGGGGGCGCGTTAGGAACACTGAAGCTTTCTTT.

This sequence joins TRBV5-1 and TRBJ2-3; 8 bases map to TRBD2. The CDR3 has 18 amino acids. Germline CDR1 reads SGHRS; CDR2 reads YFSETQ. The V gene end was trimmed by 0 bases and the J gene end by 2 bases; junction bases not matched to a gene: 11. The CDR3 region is CASSLVPNSGGATDTQYF. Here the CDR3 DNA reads TGCGCCAGCAGCTTGGTTCCCAATTCCGGGGGGGCCACAGATACGCAGTATTTT. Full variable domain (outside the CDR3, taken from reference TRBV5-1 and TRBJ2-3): KAGVTQTPRYLIKTRGQQVTLSCSPISGHRSVSWYQQTPGQGLQFLFEYFSETQRNKGNFPGRFSGRQFSNSRSEMNVSTLELGDSALYLCASSLVPNSGGATDTQYFGPGTRLTVL.

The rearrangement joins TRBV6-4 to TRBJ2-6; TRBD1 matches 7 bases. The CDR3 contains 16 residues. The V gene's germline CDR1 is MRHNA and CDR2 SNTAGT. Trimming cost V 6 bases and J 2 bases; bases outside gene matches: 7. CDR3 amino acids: CASSPVGQAGANVLTF. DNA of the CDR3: TGTGCCAGCAGCCCCGTCGGACAGGCTGGGGCCAACGTCCTGACTTTC.

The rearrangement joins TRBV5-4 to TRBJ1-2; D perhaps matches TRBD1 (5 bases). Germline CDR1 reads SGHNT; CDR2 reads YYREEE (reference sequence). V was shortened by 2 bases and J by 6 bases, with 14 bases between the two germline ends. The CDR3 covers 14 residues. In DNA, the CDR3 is TGTGCCAGCAGCTTTTACCAGGGTTCACATGGCTACACCTTC. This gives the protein CASSFYQGSHGYTF.

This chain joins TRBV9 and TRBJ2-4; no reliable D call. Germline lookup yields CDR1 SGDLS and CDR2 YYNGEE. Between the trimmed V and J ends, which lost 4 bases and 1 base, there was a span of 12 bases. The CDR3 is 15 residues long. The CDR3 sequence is CASSHLNGAKNIQYF. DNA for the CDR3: TGTGCCAGCAGCCATTTAAACGGGGCCAAAAACATTCAGTACTTC. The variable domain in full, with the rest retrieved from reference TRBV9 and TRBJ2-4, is DSGVTQTPKHLITATGQRVTLRCSPRSGDLSVYWYQQSLDQGLQFLIQYYNGEERAKGNILERFSAQQFPDLHSELNLSSLELGDSALYFCASSHLNGAKNIQYFGAGTRLSVL.

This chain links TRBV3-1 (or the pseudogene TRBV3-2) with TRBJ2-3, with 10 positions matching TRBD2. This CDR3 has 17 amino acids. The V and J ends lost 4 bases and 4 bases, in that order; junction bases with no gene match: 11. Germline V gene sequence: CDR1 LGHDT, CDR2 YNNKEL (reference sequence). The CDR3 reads CASSPRSGGAAADTQYF. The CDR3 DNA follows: TGTGCCAGCAGCCCACGGAGCGGGGGGGCTGCCGCAGATACGCAGTATTTT.

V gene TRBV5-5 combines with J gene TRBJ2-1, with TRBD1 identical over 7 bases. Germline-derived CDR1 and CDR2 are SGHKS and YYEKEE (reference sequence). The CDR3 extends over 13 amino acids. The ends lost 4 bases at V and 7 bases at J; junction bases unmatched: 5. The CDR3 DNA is TGTGCCAGCAGCGAGACAGGGCCAAATGAGCAGTTCTTC. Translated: CASSETGPNEQFF.

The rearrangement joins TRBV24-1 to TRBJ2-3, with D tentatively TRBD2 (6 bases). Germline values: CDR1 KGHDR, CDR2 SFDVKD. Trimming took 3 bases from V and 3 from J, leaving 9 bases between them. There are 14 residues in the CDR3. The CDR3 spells CATSDRGRTDTQYF. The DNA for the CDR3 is TGTGCCACCAGTGATCGAGGGAGGACAGATACGCAGTATTTT.

The CDR3 bases are TGTGCCAGCAGCTTAGGAGCGTCCGGGGAGCTGTTTTTT. It encodes CASSLGASGELFF. This chain uses TRBV7-3 with TRBJ2-2; D unresolved. The V gene lost 2 bases and the J gene lost 6 bases, with 7 bases spanning the gap. Germline CDR1 is SGHTA and CDR2 is FQGTGA. The CDR3 extends over 13 amino acids.

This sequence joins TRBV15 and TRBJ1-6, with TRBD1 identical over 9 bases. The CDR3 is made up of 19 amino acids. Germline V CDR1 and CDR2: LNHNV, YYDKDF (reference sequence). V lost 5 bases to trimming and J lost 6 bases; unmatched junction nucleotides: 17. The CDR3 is CATSGGPEQGAGFNSPLHF. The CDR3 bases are TGTGCCACCAGCGGCGGGCCCGAACAGGGGGCCGGTTTTAATTCACCCCTCCACTTT.

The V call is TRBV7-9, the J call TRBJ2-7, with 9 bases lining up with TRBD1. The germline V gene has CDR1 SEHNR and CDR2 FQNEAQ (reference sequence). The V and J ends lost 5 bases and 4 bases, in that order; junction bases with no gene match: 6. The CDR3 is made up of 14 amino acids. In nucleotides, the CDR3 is TGTGCCAGCAGCCGGGACAGGGAAAGGTACGAGCAGTACTTC. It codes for CASSRDRERYEQYF.

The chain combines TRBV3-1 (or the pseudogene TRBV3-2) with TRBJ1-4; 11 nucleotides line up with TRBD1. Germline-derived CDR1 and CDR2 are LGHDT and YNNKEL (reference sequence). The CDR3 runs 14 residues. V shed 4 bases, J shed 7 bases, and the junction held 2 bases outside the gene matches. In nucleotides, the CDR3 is TGTGCCAGCAGCCCGGACAGGGGGCCTGAAAAACTGTTTTTT. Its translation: CASSPDRGPEKLFF.

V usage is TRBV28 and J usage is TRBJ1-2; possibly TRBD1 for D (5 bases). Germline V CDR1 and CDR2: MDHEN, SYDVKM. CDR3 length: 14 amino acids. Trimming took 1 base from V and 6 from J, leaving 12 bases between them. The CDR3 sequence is CASSLYQGGHGYTF. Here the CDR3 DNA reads TGTGCCAGCAGTTTATATCAGGGAGGCCATGGCTACACCTTC.